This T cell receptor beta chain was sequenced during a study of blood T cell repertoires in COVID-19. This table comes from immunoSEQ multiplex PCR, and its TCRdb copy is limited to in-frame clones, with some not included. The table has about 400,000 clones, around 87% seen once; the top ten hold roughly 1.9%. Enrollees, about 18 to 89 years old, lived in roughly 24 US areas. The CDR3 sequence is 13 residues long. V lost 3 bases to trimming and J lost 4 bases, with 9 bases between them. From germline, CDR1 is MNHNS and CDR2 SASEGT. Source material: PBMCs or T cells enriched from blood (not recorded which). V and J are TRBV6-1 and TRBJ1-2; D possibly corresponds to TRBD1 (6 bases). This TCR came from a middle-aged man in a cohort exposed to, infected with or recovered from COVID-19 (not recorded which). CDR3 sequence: CASSDKGGYGYTF. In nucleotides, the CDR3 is TGTGCCAGCAGTGATAAAGGGGGCTATGGCTACACCTTC.